The clone carrying this T cell receptor (beta chain) has at least ten counts. Antigen: not known. These data originate in a study of identical twins. General study findings and limits: Invariant MAIT and iNKT cells are populations that could partly confound zero-insertion analyses. Among beta out-of-frame sequences, excess sharing between twins appeared weaker.

V lost 2 bases and J 6 bases, leaving 1 base between the germline ends. This CDR3 has 10 amino acids. TCRdb redid the calling of the 5' RACE reads with MiXCR, one entry per CDR3 protein. The sample yields 500,000 or so distinct CDR3 sequences, 22% seen once. These data also formed part of another study, on T cells expressing NK-cell markers. From that report: Of CD8+ T cells, about 1.0-8% belonged to dominant NKG2C+ clonotypes in roughly 6 donors. Researchers report these clonotypes also headed the CD3+CD56-NKG2C+ fraction in four donors.

Input material: CD4+ T cells sorted from blood. This TCR derives from a young woman in good health. V gene TRBV12-3 or TRBV12-4 combines with J gene TRBJ1-2, with no clear D. The CDR3 nucleotides are TGTGCCAGCAGTTTAAATGGCTACACCTTC. Its protein is CASSLNGYTF.